The 26 T cell receptor beta chains listed next were all sequenced from one sample in a study of shared clonotypes between healthy human individuals (dated by TCRdb to between 2020 and 2021). Library construction relied on the immunoSEQ multiplex PCR assay. TCRdb took this table from immuneACCESS and kept in-frame rearrangements with V and J called. Such tables lack part of the clones; where checked against another copy, unresolved V genes explain under half of the gap, and the rest is unexplained. The sample table contains nearly 750,000 clones; only one count was recorded for 72% of them. The ten most abundant clones make up approximately 1.7% of the sample. Sequenced material: memory CD4+ T cells sorted from blood. In the paper's terms, the cell subset or site label means: CD45RA-negative fraction. These receptors were obtained from a young woman in good health.

This clone was seen a handful of times. This specimen includes other DNA sequences encoding the same CDR3. The chain uses TRBV7-9 and TRBJ1-3; unclear D gene. Trimming took off 1 base at V and 4 bases at J, with 14 bases between the two ends. This CDR3 is built from 16 residues. The germline V gene has CDR1 SEHNR and CDR2 FQNEAQ (reference sequence). This CDR3 is CASSLGQPNSGNTIYF. CDR3 in DNA: TGTGCCAGCAGCTTAGGCCAGCCGAATAGCGGAAACACCATATATTTT.

To note about this clone: Other nucleotide sequences from this sample produce the same CDR3. In nucleotides, the CDR3 is TGTGCCAGCAGCTTAGGTCATTCGGGGAGGGAAAACGAGCAGTACTTC. Protein product: CASSLGHSGRENEQYF. The chain recombines TRBV13 with TRBJ2-7, with 7 bases lining up with TRBD2. Germline CDR1 and CDR2: PRHDT and FYEKMQ (reference sequence). This CDR3 region has 16 residues. Trimming at V came to 0 bases and at J to 5 bases, leaving 10 bases not matched to a gene. Full variable domain (outside the CDR3, taken from reference TRBV13 and TRBJ2-7): AAGVIQSPRHLIKEKRETATLKCYPIPRHDTVYWYQQGPGQDPQFLISFYEKMQSDKGSIPDRFSAQQFSDYHSELNMSSLELGDSALYFCASSLGHSGRENEQYFGPGTRLTVT.

The genes are TRBV11-1 and TRBJ2-2; no clear D gene. Looked up from germline, CDR1 is SGHAT and CDR2 is FQDESV (reference sequence). The CDR3 length is 13 residues. Trimming took 3 bases from V and 8 from J, leaving 10 bases between them. As DNA, the CDR3 is TGTGCCAGCAGCTTGAGCTTAGCTGGGGAGCTGTTTTTT. Protein sequence: CASSLSLAGELFF. Using reference TRBV11-1 and TRBJ2-2 for the parts outside the CDR3, the full variable domain is EAEVAQSPRYKITEKSQAVAFWCDPISGHATLYWYRQILGQGPELLVQFQDESVVDDSQLPKDRFSAERLKGVDSTLKIQPAELGDSAMYLCASSLSLAGELFFGEGSRLTVL.

This clone was counted at least ten times. The chain combines TRBV28 with TRBJ1-4; no reliable D call. CDR1 MDHEN and CDR2 SYDVKM come from the germline V gene. V dropped 6 bases and J dropped 6 bases, with 23 bases sitting between them. There are 17 residues in the CDR3. CDR3 in DNA: TGTGCCAGCAGCTCTAGGGTATCCGGGTGGCTACATGAAAAACTGTTTTTT. Amino acids: CASSSRVSGWLHEKLFF.

This chain uses TRBV2 with TRBJ2-7; 8 positions match TRBD1. V lost 7 bases and J lost 3; bases outside the gene matches: 8. Germline-derived CDR1 and CDR2 are SNHLY and FYNNEI. CDR3 size: 14 residues. The CDR3 here is CASTEWGQDYEQYF. In DNA form, the CDR3 reads TGTGCCAGCACTGAGTGGGGACAGGACTACGAGCAGTACTTC. The full variable domain, rest sourced from reference TRBV2 and TRBJ2-7, is EPEVTQTPSHQVTQMGQEVILRCVPISNHLYFYWYRQILGQKVEFLVSFYNNEISEKSEIFDDQFSVERPDGSNFTLKIRSTKLEDSAMYFCASTEWGQDYEQYFGPGTRLTVT.

The J gene is TRBJ1-5, the V gene TRBV5-1, with D possibly matching TRBD1 (5 bases). This CDR3 has 16 amino acids. CDR1 SGHRS and CDR2 YFSETQ come from the germline V gene. V was shortened by 0 bases and J by 2 bases, with 12 bases between the two germline ends. CDR3 loop: CASSLAPTDRNQPQHF. CDR3 nucleotide sequence: TGCGCCAGCAGCTTGGCCCCGACAGACCGCAATCAGCCCCAGCATTTT.

The CDR3 region is CASSLFLAGTDTQYF. CDR3 sequence (DNA): TGTGCCAGCAGCCTATTCCTAGCGGGGACAGATACGCAGTATTTT. The rearrangement links TRBV11-2 to TRBJ2-3; 9 bases fit TRBD2. CDR3 length: 15 residues. Germline V CDR1 and CDR2: SGHAT, FQNNGV. Unmatched junction bases numbered 6, after V lost 5 bases and J lost 3 bases.

This clone came up a few times. The sample holds other DNA sequences that translate to the same CDR3. The chain employs TRBV29-1 and TRBJ1-2; the D gene is possibly TRBD1 (5 bases). Per the germline V gene, CDR1 is SQVTM and CDR2 is ANQGSEA. The CDR3 consists of 12 residues. Trimming pared 2 bases from V and 3 bases from J, leaving 7 bases between. As DNA, the CDR3 is TGCAGCGTTGAACGGGGCGACTATGGCTACACCTTC. Its translation: CSVERGDYGYTF. Full variable domain (missing parts from reference TRBV29-1 and TRBJ1-2): SAVISQKPSRDICQRGTSLTIQCQVDSQVTMMFWYRQQPGQSLTLIATANQGSEATYESGFVIDKFPISRPNLTFSTLTVSNMSPEDSSIYLCSVERGDYGYTFGSGTRLTVV.

As to this clone: The same CDR3 also results from other DNA sequences found in this sample. The chain carries TRBV2 and TRBJ1-1; TRBD1 aligns across 8 bases. Germline CDR1 and CDR2: SNHLY and FYNNEI. J was trimmed by 3 bases and V by 6 bases; bases with no gene match: 3. This CDR3 comprises 13 residues. The CDR3 spells CASRVQGDTEAFF. As DNA, the CDR3 is TGTGCCAGCAGGGTACAGGGGGACACTGAAGCTTTCTTT.

This clone has a handful of counts. V and J are TRBV6-4 and TRBJ2-1, with 10 bases matching TRBD2. Germline V gene sequence: CDR1 MRHNA, CDR2 SNTAGT. J gave up 6 bases and V 0 bases, and 8 bases lay outside the gene matches. The CDR3 is 17 residues long. The CDR3 region has the DNA TGTGCCAGCAGTGACTCTAAGCTAGCGGGGGTAGGCAATGAGCAGTTCTTC. Translation gives CASSDSKLAGVGNEQFF.

This clone has just a few counts. The chain has TRBV11-2 and TRBJ1-1, with D uncertain. The germline gives CDR1 SGHAT, CDR2 FQNNGV. This CDR3 contains 13 residues. V gave up 6 bases and J gave up 4 bases, with 12 bases separating them. CDR3 protein: CASRLEGVTEAFF. The CDR3 coding sequence is TGTGCCAGCAGGTTGGAGGGAGTCACTGAAGCTTTCTTT.

This clone was picked up a small number of times. V usage is TRBV4-1 and J usage is TRBJ2-7; no definite D call. The length of the CDR3 is 13 residues. V was trimmed by 0 bases and J by 3 bases, leaving 6 bases between them. CDR1 MGHRA and CDR2 YSYEKL come from the germline V gene. The CDR3 region has the DNA TGCGCCAGCAGCCAAGATGTGAACTACGAGCAGTACTTC. Translating gives CASSQDVNYEQYF.

The rearrangement joins TRBV28 to TRBJ1-2; TRBD1 is a possible D gene (5 bases). Trimming took off 5 bases at V and 0 bases at J, with 7 bases between the two ends. The germline gives CDR1 MDHEN, CDR2 SYDVKM. CDR3 length: 13 amino acids. The CDR3 region is CASSPGSNYGYTF. CDR3 coding DNA: TGTGCCAGCAGTCCAGGGTCTAACTATGGCTACACCTTC.

V and J are TRBV4-2 and TRBJ2-7; 7 bases map to TRBD1. Germline lookup yields CDR1 LGHNA and CDR2 YNFKEQ. The CDR3 is made up of 16 amino acids. The trim removed 4 bases at V and 5 bases at J, leaving 14 bases unmatched. The CDR3 region is CASSRGEGAAGDEQYF. DNA for the CDR3: TGTGCCAGCAGCCGAGGCGAGGGGGCTGCCGGGGACGAGCAGTACTTC.

J is TRBJ2-3 and V is TRBV5-6, with 7 bases identical to TRBD2. The CDR3 is 15 residues long. The V gene end was trimmed by 1 base and the J gene end by 6 bases; junction bases not matched to a gene: 8. The germline CDR1 and CDR2 sequences are SGHDT and YYEEEE. The CDR3 protein is CASSLIASGLDTQYF. Here the CDR3 DNA reads TGTGCCAGCAGCTTGATCGCTAGCGGCCTTGATACGCAGTATTTT.

The rearrangement joins TRBV6-6 to TRBJ1-4, with unresolved D. The V and J ends lost 7 bases and 7 bases respectively, with 13 bases between them. The CDR3 runs to 13 residues. Germline V gene data show CDR1 as MNHNY and CDR2 as SVGAGI (reference sequence). CDR3 residues: CASTRRISEKLFF. CDR3 nucleotides: TGTGCCAGCACCCGTCGGATTAGTGAAAAACTGTTTTTT.

V is TRBV7-2 and J is TRBJ1-5; D unresolved. This CDR3 contains 14 residues. The V gene lost 4 bases and the J gene lost 6 bases, with 13 bases spanning the gap. Germline values: CDR1 SGHTA, CDR2 FQGNSA. The CDR3 nucleotides read TGTGCCAGCAGCTCCTCAGTACCGAGTCAGCCCCAGCATTTT. It encodes CASSSSVPSQPQHF.

The V and J genes are TRBV5-1 and TRBJ2-3; a possible D gene is TRBD1 (5 bases). Between the trimmed V and J ends, which lost 0 bases and 0 bases, there was a span of 11 bases. The germline V gene has CDR1 SGHRS and CDR2 YFSETQ. The CDR3 has 16 residues. CDR3 residues: CASSLAAGFSTDTQYF. As DNA, the CDR3 is TGCGCCAGCAGCTTGGCCGCAGGGTTTAGCACAGATACGCAGTATTTT.

The V gene is TRBV28, the J gene TRBJ2-3; D may correspond to TRBD1 or TRBD2 (7 bases each). V shed 6 bases and J shed 1 base, with 14 bases lying between them. Germline loops: CDR1 MDHEN, CDR2 SYDVKM. This CDR3 has 15 amino acids. CDR3 in amino acids: CASRGGGSGTDTQYF. The CDR3 DNA reads TGTGCCAGCAGAGGGGGCGGGAGTGGCACAGATACGCAGTATTTT.

To note about this clone: The same CDR3 also results from other DNA sequences found in this sample. This chain links TRBV5-4 with TRBJ2-7; D possibly corresponds to TRBD1 (6 bases). Trimming pared 3 bases from V and 4 bases from J, leaving 11 bases between. The CDR3 sequence is 13 residues long. Germline loops: CDR1 SGHNT, CDR2 YYREEE (reference sequence). The CDR3 DNA sequence: TGTGCCAGCAGCTCGGACAGAGCTTACGAGCAGTACTTC. Translated, it gives CASSSDRAYEQYF.

The gene calls are TRBV18 and TRBJ2-2, with D perhaps TRBD1 or TRBD2 (5 bases each). Germline CDR1 KGHSH, CDR2 LQKENI. V was shortened by 6 bases and J by 0 bases, with 14 bases between the two germline ends. There are 16 residues in the CDR3. This CDR3 reads CASSRWDHTNTGELFF. The CDR3 nucleotides are TGTGCCAGCTCTCGGTGGGACCACACGAACACCGGGGAGCTGTTTTTT.

About this clone: One end of the junction is discordant with germline, which a read error may explain. This chain uses TRBV2 with TRBJ2-5; the match to TRBD2 covers 13 bases. The length of the CDR3 is 16 residues. The germline CDR1 and CDR2 sequences are SNHLY and FYNNEI. CDR3 bases: TGTGCCCGCAGCGGGGGGGGACTAGCGGGAAGGGAGACCCAGTACTTC. It specifies CARSGGGLAGRETQYF. The whole variable domain, filled in from reference TRBV2 and TRBJ2-5, reads EPEVTQTPSHQVTQMGQEVILRCVPISNHLYFYWYRQILGQKVEFLVSFYNNEISEKSEIFDDQFSVERPDGSNFTLKIRSTKLEDSAMYFCARSGGGLAGRETQYFGPGTRLLVL.

In its sample, this clone was seen a few times. The V and J genes are TRBV5-1 and TRBJ2-2, with D possibly matching TRBD1 (5 bases). CDR3 length equals 17 residues. Trimming took 0 bases from V and 2 from J, leaving 14 bases between them. Per the germline V gene, CDR1 is SGHRS and CDR2 is YFSETQ. For the CDR3, the DNA is TGCGCCAGCAGCTTGGGCCTCAGACAGCCCAACACCGGGGAGCTGTTTTTT. Its protein is CASSLGLRQPNTGELFF. Together with reference TRBV5-1 and TRBJ2-2, the CDR3 gives the full variable domain: KAGVTQTPRYLIKTRGQQVTLSCSPISGHRSVSWYQQTPGQGLQFLFEYFSETQRNKGNFPGRFSGRQFSNSRSEMNVSTLELGDSALYLCASSLGLRQPNTGELFFGEGSRLTVL.

This clone has more than one count but fewer than ten. The CDR3 DNA follows: TGTGCCAGCAGTTACAGTCGGGACCGGTATGTTGGCTACACCTTC. This codes for CASSYSRDRYVGYTF. The chain couples TRBV7-9 to TRBJ1-2; possible D gene TRBD1, 5 bases. The CDR3 has 15 residues. Germline V CDR1 and CDR2: SEHNR, FQNEAQ (reference sequence). Trimming pared 6 bases from V and 7 bases from J, leaving 21 bases between. The full variable domain, rest sourced from reference TRBV7-9 and TRBJ1-2, is DTGVSQNPRHKITKRGQNVTFRCDPISEHNRLYWYRQTLGQGPEFLTYFQNEAQLEKSRLLSDRFSAERPKGSFSTLEIQRTEQGDSAMYLCASSYSRDRYVGYTFGSGTRLTVV.

V usage is TRBV7-8 and J usage is TRBJ1-4; D is undetermined. The CDR3 length is 15 residues. CDR1 and CDR2 from the germline V gene are SGHVS and FQNEAQ. The V end lost 0 bases, the J end lost 3 bases, and 8 bases lay between the germline ends. The CDR3 DNA is TGTGCCAGCAGCTTAGCGTGGGGATCTAATGAAAAACTGTTTTTT. It translates to CASSLAWGSNEKLFF.

The rearrangement joins TRBV11-2 to TRBJ2-2; perhaps D is TRBD1 or TRBD2 (7 bases each). CDR1 is SGHAT, CDR2 FQNNGV, per germline. V lost 8 bases and J lost 4, with 14 bases in between. The CDR3 has 14 residues. The CDR3 sequence is CASGGDSRTGELFF. The CDR3, as DNA: TGTGCCAGCGGGGGGGACAGCCGCACCGGGGAGCTGTTTTTT. Filled out from reference TRBV11-2 and TRBJ2-2, the complete variable domain reads EAGVAQSPRYKIIEKRQSVAFWCNPISGHATLYWYQQILGQGPKLLIQFQNNGVVDDSQLPKDRFSAERLKGVDSTLKIQPAKLEDSAVYLCASGGDSRTGELFFGEGSRLTVL.